One sample yielded the 5 T cell receptor beta chains listed below, sequenced in a study of blood T cell repertoires in COVID-19. Generated by immunoSEQ multiplex PCR, the TCRdb table keeps only in-frame clones and is missing some. The sample carries about 350,000 clones, about 90% recorded once. The sample taken for sequencing was PBMCs or T cells enriched from blood (not recorded which). The receptors were sampled from a woman aged 25-40 years who had recovered from COVID-19.

The V call is TRBV7-2, the J call TRBJ2-2; 7 bases map to TRBD1. After removal of 5 bases from V and 4 bases from J, the junction contained 16 bases not matched to a gene. There are 18 residues in the CDR3. Germline values: CDR1 SGHTA, CDR2 FQGNSA. The DNA for the CDR3 is TGTGCCAGCAGCCCGCGCCTCCGGTCAGGGGGTGGCACCGGGGAGCTGTTTTTT. It encodes CASSPRLRSGGGTGELFF.

Points on this clone: Other DNA sequences in the same sample also yield this CDR3. V and J are TRBV12-3 or TRBV12-4 and TRBJ1-5; D uncertain. Trimming removed 3 bases at V and 3 bases at J, with 6 bases between. CDR3 length: 13 amino acids. For the CDR3, the DNA is TGTGCCAGCAGTTTGGGAGTCAATCAGCCCCAGCATTTT. Translated: CASSLGVNQPQHF.

This clone appeared a single time. V gene TRBV19 combines with J gene TRBJ2-1; 7 bases fit TRBD1. Losses at the gene ends were 6 bases for V and 9 bases for J; bases not matched to a gene: 11. CDR3 length equals 14 residues. From germline, CDR1 is LNHDA and CDR2 SQIVND (reference sequence). The CDR3 DNA sequence: TGTGCCAGTAGGGGTACAGGGGCAAGACTTGAGCAGTTCTTC. Protein sequence: CASRGTGARLEQFF.

This clone has a handful of counts. J is TRBJ1-6 and V is TRBV14; D ambiguous. This CDR3 has 16 amino acids. Germline CDR1 and CDR2: SGHDN and FVKESK. Trimming removed 2 bases from V and 4 bases from J, with 12 bases in between. Here the CDR3 reads CASSQYGSGYNSPLHF. The CDR3 DNA sequence: TGTGCCAGCAGCCAATACGGGTCGGGGTATAATTCACCCCTCCACTTT.

Here the CDR3 DNA reads TGTGCCAGCAGGGGCTTTGCGGGGGGGCCGGAGACCCAGTACTTC. It translates to CASRGFAGGPETQYF. J is TRBJ2-5 and V is TRBV27; 9 nucleotides agree with TRBD2. CDR3 length equals 15 residues. In germline, CDR1 is MNHEY, CDR2 SMNVEV (reference sequence). J gave up 5 bases and V 6 bases, and 10 bases lay outside the gene matches.